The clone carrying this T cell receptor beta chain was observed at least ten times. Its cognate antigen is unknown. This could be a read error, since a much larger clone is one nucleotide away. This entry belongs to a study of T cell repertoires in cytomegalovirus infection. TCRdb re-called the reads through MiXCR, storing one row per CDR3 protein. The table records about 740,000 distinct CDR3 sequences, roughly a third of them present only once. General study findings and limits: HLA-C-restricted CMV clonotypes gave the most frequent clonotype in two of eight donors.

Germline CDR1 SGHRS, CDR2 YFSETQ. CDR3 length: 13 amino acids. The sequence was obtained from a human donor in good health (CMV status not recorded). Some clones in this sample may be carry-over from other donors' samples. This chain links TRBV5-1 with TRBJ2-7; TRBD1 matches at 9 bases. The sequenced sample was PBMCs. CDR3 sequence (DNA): TGTGCCAGCAGCTCGGGACAGGGCTACGAGCAGTACTTC. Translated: CASSSGQGYEQYF.